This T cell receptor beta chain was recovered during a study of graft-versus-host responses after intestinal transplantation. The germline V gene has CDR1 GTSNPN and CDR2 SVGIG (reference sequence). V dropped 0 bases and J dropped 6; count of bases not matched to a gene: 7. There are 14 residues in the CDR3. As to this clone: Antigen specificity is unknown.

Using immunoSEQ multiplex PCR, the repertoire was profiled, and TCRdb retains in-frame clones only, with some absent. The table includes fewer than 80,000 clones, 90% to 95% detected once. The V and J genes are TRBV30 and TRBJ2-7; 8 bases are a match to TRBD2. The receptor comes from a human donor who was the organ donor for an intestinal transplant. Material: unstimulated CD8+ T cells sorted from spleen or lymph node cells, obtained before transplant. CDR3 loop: CAWSVGLAGSEQYF. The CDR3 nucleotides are TGTGCCTGGAGTGTAGGGCTAGCGGGTAGCGAGCAGTACTTC. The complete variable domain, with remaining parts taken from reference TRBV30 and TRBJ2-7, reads SQTIHQWPATLVQPVGSPLSLECTVEGTSNPNLYWYRQAAGRGLQLLFYSVGIGQISSEVPQNLSASRPQDRQFILSSKKLLLSDSGFYLCAWSVGLAGSEQYFGPGTRLTVT.